These T cell receptor beta chains were read from a single sample in a study of shared clonotypes between healthy human individuals. This table comes from immunoSEQ multiplex PCR, and its TCRdb copy is limited to in-frame clones, with some not included. The data hold roughly 2.5 million clones, with about 92% observed a single time. The sample taken for sequencing was naive CD4+ T cells sorted from blood. Source of these receptors: a man younger than 35 in good health. CDR3s include the opening cysteine and the closing phenylalanine or tryptophan. D genes are given only for firm matches. Some rows mark clone size as missing; the rest say once, few, many or name a class of expanded clone.

TRBJ1-4 | - | - | TRBV5-1 | TGCGCCAGCAGAGTGGGGGGTGCAACTAATGAAAAACTGTTTTTT | CASRVGGATNEKLFF
TRBJ2-2 | - | - | TRBV10-2 | TGCGCCAGCAGTGGGGCACAAAACACCGGGGAGCTGTTTTTT | CASSGAQNTGELFF
TRBJ1-3 | - | - | TRBV7-2 | TGTGCCAGCAGCTTAGCGGCGGGAGGCCCCGGAAACACCATATATTTT | CASSLAAGGPGNTIYF
TRBJ1-4 | few | - | TRBV2 | TGTGCCAGCAGTGGAAGAGTATCGGAAAAACTGTTTTTT | CASSGRVSEKLFF
TRBJ2-1 | - | - | TRBV14 | TGTGCCAGCAGCCAAGTCATCGGCTACAATGAGCAGTTCTTC | CASSQVIGYNEQFF
TRBJ2-5 | - | TRBD2 | TRBV7-6 | TGTGCCAGCGTACCGGGACTAGCGTACCGCGGGGAAGAGACCCAGTACTTC | CASVPGLAYRGEETQYF
TRBJ2-5 | - | - | TRBV20-1 | TGCAGTGCTAGCTTCGAGACCCAGTACTTC | CSASFETQYF
TRBJ2-1 | - | - | TRBV7-2 | TGTGCCAGCAGCACCCCAAGTGGTGAGCAGTTCTTC | CASSTPSGEQFF
TRBJ2-7 | - | - | TRBV5-1 | TGCGCCAGCAGCCTCCCCGGGGCCTACGAGCAGTACTTC | CASSLPGAYEQYF
TRBJ1-1 | - | TRBD1 | TRBV2 | TGTGCCAGCAGTGGCAGAGCAGGGGGCGGTGGCACTGAAGCTTTCTTT | CASSGRAGGGGTEAFF
TRBJ2-3 | - | TRBD2 | TRBV5-4 | TGTGCCAGCAGCCTGGGACTAGCGGGAGGTACGCAGTATTTT | CASSLGLAGGTQYF
TRBJ1-2 | once | - | TRBV12-5 | TGTGCTAGTGGTTTCTCATTTGGGGCTTCTCAGGGGACGGGTGGCTACACCTTC | CASGFSFGASQGTGGYTF
TRBJ2-2 | few | - | TRBV16 | TGTGCCAGCAGCCAACAGATTACCGGGGAGCTGTTTTTT | CASSQQITGELFF
TRBJ2-1 | - | TRBD2 | TRBV4-3 | TGCGCCAGCAGCCCACGCGCCGGGACTAGTAGTGAGCAGTTCTTC | CASSPRAGTSSEQFF
TRBJ1-1 | - | TRBD1 | TRBV10-2 | TGCGCCACAGGACAGGAGTACACTGAAGCTTTCTTT | CATGQEYTEAFF
TRBJ1-2 | - | TRBD1 | TRBV28 | TGTGCCAGCAGTTCCCCCGGGACAGGGGGCATCTATGGCTACACCTTC | CASSSPGTGGIYGYTF
TRBJ1-3 | once | - | TRBV29-1 | TGCAGCGTTGACCTGGGCGCCAGGGGACGGAACACCATATATTTT | CSVDLGARGRNTIYF
TRBJ1-6 | - | - | TRBV5-6 | TGTGCCAGCAGCGCGAGCACAGGGTTCGGAAAAGATTCACCCCTCCACTTT | CASSASTGFGKDSPLHF
TRBJ2-7 | few | - | TRBV19 | TGTGCCAGTAGTATAGCCTTGTATGGCGAGCAGTACTTC | CASSIALYGEQYF
TRBJ1-5 | - | TRBD1 | TRBV7-9 | TGTGCCAGCAGCTCGTCCCGGGACAGTAATCAGCCCCAGCATTTT | CASSSSRDSNQPQHF
TRBJ1-2 | few | - | TRBV18 | TGTGCCAGCTCACCCGACAGTAACTATGGCTACACCTTC | CASSPDSNYGYTF
TRBJ2-6 | - | - | TRBV6-6 | TGTGCCAGCAGCTCCCTCTCGTTGGGGGCCAACGTCCTGACTTTC | CASSSLSLGANVLTF
TRBJ2-7 | - | - | TRBV27 | TGTGCCAGCAGTTTATACGGCGGCGAGCAGTACTTC | CASSLYGGEQYF
TRBJ1-1 | - | - | TRBV6-1 | TGTGCCGGGGAGACAGAATATAACACTGAAGCTTTCTTT | CAGETEYNTEAFF
TRBJ2-3 | - | - | TRBV5-6 | TGTGCCAGCAGCGCGGCCGGACTAGATACGCAGTATTTT | CASSAAGLDTQYF
TRBJ2-1 | once | - | TRBV4-3 | TGCGCCAGCAGCCCCAAGGGGCTCGGCTCGAGCTCCTACAATGAGCAGTTCTTC | CASSPKGLGSSSYNEQFF
TRBJ1-6 | - | - | TRBV27 | TGTGCCAGCAGTTTAGCAGGCGGGGGTCCCCCGACACCCCTCCACTTT | CASSLAGGGPPTPLHF
TRBJ1-4 | - | TRBD1 | TRBV7-9 | TGTGCCAGCAGCTTAGGGCAGGGGGCTAATGAAAAACTGTTTTTT | CASSLGQGANEKLFF
TRBJ2-1 | - | TRBD2 | TRBV10-1 | TGCGCCAGCAGTGGAGGTAGCGGGGGCCTCAGGCAGTTCTTC | CASSGGSGGLRQFF
TRBJ2-5 | - | - | TRBV27 | TGTGCCAGCAGTTTTAGGGAGACCCAGTACTTC | CASSFRETQYF
TRBJ2-3 | - | - | TRBV6-6 | TGTGCCAGCACCCGCTTGGGGACAGATACGCAGTATTTT | CASTRLGTDTQYF
TRBJ2-2 | - | - | TRBV14 | TGTGCCAGCAGCCTCACTGGCGGGAACACCGGGGAGCTGTTTTTT | CASSLTGGNTGELFF
TRBJ2-7 | - | TRBD1 | TRBV28 | TGTGCCAGCAGTCCGGGACAGGGGAAAAGGTACGAGCAGTACTTC | CASSPGQGKRYEQYF
TRBJ2-5 | - | - | TRBV10-3 | TGTGCCATCAGTGAGTCGCGGCAGGCGGAGACCCAGTACTTC | CAISESRQAETQYF
TRBJ1-1 | - | - | TRBV5-6 | TGTGCCAGCAGCTTGGCTGCCAGCCTGAACACTGAAGCTTTCTTT | CASSLAASLNTEAFF
TRBJ2-7 | - | TRBD2 | TRBV7-2 | TGTGCCAGCAGCCTTACTAGCGGGAGCGTCTTCTCCTACGAGCAGTACTTC | CASSLTSGSVFSYEQYF
TRBJ2-5 | once | - | TRBV11-1 | TGTGCCAGCAGCTTAGAGGGCAAGGCAGAGACCCAGTACTTC | CASSLEGKAETQYF
TRBJ1-4 | - | - | TRBV29-1 | TGCAGCGTTGAATCAAATGAAAAACTGTTTTTT | CSVESNEKLFF
TRBJ1-2 | - | - | TRBV6-6 | TGTGCCAGCAGGATCTCGGTAGCTAACTATGGCTACACCTTC | CASRISVANYGYTF
TRBJ2-5 | - | - | TRBV18 | TGTGCCAGCTCACCACGGGGGCAAGAGACCCAGTACTTC | CASSPRGQETQYF
TRBJ1-6 | - | - | TRBV11-2 | TGTGCCAGCAGCTTGATTAAAAATTCACCCCTCCACTTT | CASSLIKNSPLHF
TRBJ1-1 | - | - | TRBV29-1 | TGCAGCGCAAGGACGTCCGGCATGAACACTGAAGCTTTCTTT | CSARTSGMNTEAFF
TRBJ2-1 | - | TRBD2 | TRBV10-2 | TGCGCCAGCAGTGCTCTTGGAGCGGGGCGATCCGGGGAGCAGTTCTTC | CASSALGAGRSGEQFF
TRBJ2-1 | - | - | TRBV2 | TGTGCCAGCAGTGAACAGGGTGAGCAGTTCTTC | CASSEQGEQFF
TRBJ1-4 | - | - | TRBV19 | TGTGCCAGTAGTATCCCCGGTGGGGCCTCTAATGAAAAACTGTTTTTT | CASSIPGGASNEKLFF
TRBJ2-2 | - | - | TRBV6-1 | TGTGCCAGCAGTATTCGCGGAGGTGTGGGGGAGCTGTTTTTT | CASSIRGGVGELFF
TRBJ2-7 | - | - | TRBV10-2 | TGCGCCAGCAGTGACGGGGGCCTTACCTACGAGCAGTACTTC | CASSDGGLTYEQYF
TRBJ2-7 | - | TRBD2 | TRBV2 | TGTGCCAGCAGGGGACGGGGGGGGTCCTACGAGCAGTACTTC | CASRGRGGSYEQYF